Described below is a single T cell receptor beta chain sequence and its context. The sample belongs to a study of molecular identifiers for immune sequencing clone quantification. TCRdb used MiXCR to reprocess the PCR reads, holding one entry per CDR3 protein. Among about half a million distinct CDR3 sequences listed, around 23% were seen once. The sequence was collected from a human donor in good health. Some libraries in this study had Jurkat cell RNA spiked in. The sample comprised naive CD8+ T cells from blood, with Jurkat cell RNA spiked in. Described subset: FACS-sorted CD8+CD4-CCR7+CD45RA+ naive T cells.

CDR3 region: CASSPGGGGATDTQYF. The CDR3 region has the DNA TGTGCCAGCAGCCCGGGGGGCGGGGGGGCCACAGATACGCAGTATTTT. V is TRBV7-6 and J is TRBJ2-3; 9 bases match TRBD2. V lost 5 bases to trimming and J lost 2 bases; unmatched junction nucleotides: 8. Per germline, CDR1 SGHVS and CDR2 FNYEAQ. The CDR3 spans 16 residues.